These 9 T cell receptor beta chains were all obtained from the same sample, sequenced in a study of beta chain features in type 1 diabetes. No antigen is known for these receptors. Study findings and constraints: For Type 1 diabetes patients, all four CD4+ subsets carried TCRB CDR3s that were moderately but significantly shorter.

The sequenced template was cDNA made from the entire isolated RNA. Profiling relied on immunoSEQ multiplex PCR, and the TCRdb table lists in-frame clones only, not all of them. The sample includes 400,000 or so clones, approximately 12% seen only once; the top ten take 0.0095% to 0.012%. The sequencing input was naive CD4+ T cells from blood. The source of these receptors is a woman in her late teens or twenties with type 1 diabetes.

This clone was detected only a few times. The J gene is TRBJ2-1, the V gene TRBV7-9; TRBD1 might be the D (6 bases). CDR1 and CDR2 (germline): SEHNR, FQNEAQ (reference sequence). This CDR3 comprises 15 residues. V shed 5 bases and J shed 9 bases, with 20 bases lying between them. The chain's CDR3 is CASSPRPQGLGEQFF. The DNA for the CDR3 is TGTGCCAGCAGCCCGCGCCCCCAGGGGCTCGGTGAGCAGTTCTTC.

This clone was found once. This chain's CDR3 is CASSPPAGGPQYNEQFF. The CDR3, as DNA: TGTGCCAGCAGTCCCCCGGCGGGAGGGCCCCAATACAATGAGCAGTTCTTC. V and J are TRBV28 and TRBJ2-1; 9 bases fit TRBD2. Germline V gives CDR1 MDHEN, CDR2 SYDVKM. The CDR3 totals 17 residues. V lost 5 bases and J lost 4; bases outside the gene matches: 12.

This clone was counted a few times. J is TRBJ2-1 and V is TRBV28; 7 positions match TRBD2. Unmatched junction bases numbered 5, after V lost 5 bases and J lost 10 bases. The CDR3 loop spans 12 amino acids. Germline CDR1 and CDR2: MDHEN and SYDVKM. The CDR3 nucleotides read TGTGCCAGCAGTACACTAGCGAACGAGCAGTTCTTC. It is translated as CASSTLANEQFF. Using reference TRBV28 and TRBJ2-1 for the parts outside the CDR3, the full variable domain is DVKVTQSSRYLVKRTGEKVFLECVQDMDHENMFWYRQDPGLGLRLIYFSYDVKMKEKGDIPEGYSVSREKKERFSLILESASTNQTSMYLCASSTLANEQFFGPGTRLTVL.

The J gene is TRBJ2-3, the V gene TRBV6-6; perhaps TRBD2 as D (6 bases). V was cut by 3 bases and J by 4 bases, with 11 bases left in between. This CDR3 has 14 amino acids. Germline lookup yields CDR1 MNHNY and CDR2 SVGAGI (reference sequence). The CDR3 DNA reads TGTGCCAGCAGTTATTCGGGGGTTCCAGATACGCAGTATTTT. As protein: CASSYSGVPDTQYF.

In this sample, this clone turned up a few times. The chain joins TRBV4-3 to TRBJ1-3, with D possibly being TRBD1 (5 bases). This CDR3 comprises 17 residues. CDR1 LGHNA and CDR2 YSLEER come from the germline V gene. Between the trimmed V and J ends, which lost 0 bases and 0 bases, there was a span of 12 bases. The CDR3 spells CASSQEIGTISGNTIYF. CDR3 in DNA: TGCGCCAGCAGCCAAGAGATCGGGACTATCTCTGGAAACACCATATATTTT.

This clone was seen more than once but under ten times. V is TRBV2 and J is TRBJ2-4, with 7 bases lining up with TRBD1. The germline V gene encodes CDR1 SNHLY and CDR2 FYNNEI. CDR3 length equals 15 residues. Losses at the gene ends were 4 bases for V and 6 bases for J; bases not matched to a gene: 9. CDR3 coding DNA: TGTGCCAGCAGTGGACGATGGGACAGTAGAAACATTCAGTACTTC. It yields the protein CASSGRWDSRNIQYF.

The rearrangement uses TRBV6-5 and TRBJ2-1; TRBD2 matches at 7 bases. The CDR3 sequence is 15 residues long. The germline V gene has CDR1 MNHEY and CDR2 SVGAGI. V shed 7 bases, J shed 5 bases, and the junction held 11 bases outside the gene matches. For the CDR3, the DNA is TGTGCCAGCACCGAAAGCGGGACGCAGGACAATGAGCAGTTCTTC. Translated: CASTESGTQDNEQFF.

In this sample, this clone turned up a few times. The rearrangement joins TRBV5-6 to TRBJ1-1, with 9 positions matching TRBD1. J gave up 5 bases and V 1 base, and 9 bases lay outside the gene matches. The CDR3 sequence is 16 residues long. The germline CDR1 and CDR2 sequences are SGHDT and YYEEEE. The CDR3 DNA reads as TGTGCCAGCAGCTTGTGGTCGGACAGGGGACGAACTGAAGCTTTCTTT. Protein: CASSLWSDRGRTEAFF.

The gene calls are TRBV4-3 and TRBJ1-4; D is possibly TRBD1 (5 bases). Per germline, CDR1 LGHNA and CDR2 YSLEER. This CDR3 has 15 residues. Between the trimmed V and J ends, which lost 0 bases and 5 bases, there was a span of 10 bases. CDR3 amino acids: CASSQDLSGNEKLFF. DNA for the CDR3: TGCGCCAGCAGCCAAGATCTGTCAGGGAATGAAAAACTGTTTTTT.